This TCR beta chain appears in the sequencing data of a study of CD8 T cells in Susac syndrome (dated by TCRdb to about 2019). Study-level background: Whether CD8+ T cell activation and differentiation in Susac syndrome was antigen driven was tested using repertoire sequencing. What the study reported, not specific to this receptor: The number of individuals in the TCR sequencing and HLA analysis was recognized as being relatively small.

On this clonotype: There is no known antigen for this receptor. The record has no base qualities; no much larger clone is one base away.

RNA was extracted using the RNeasy kit, and roughly 0.45 to 1 microgram was reverse transcribed with random hexamers. The immunoSEQ multiplex PCR assay, covering 54 Vbeta and 13 Jbeta segments, was used to amplify TCR beta CDR3 regions. To correct PCR amplification bias, a synthetic template baseline was used for both primer optimization and computational correction. The authors' pipeline ran thus. Reads were annotated to V, D and J genes per IMGT and analyzed with immunoSEQ Analyzer, keeping only productive sequences. Clonality was calculated as one minus the Shannon entropy normalized by log2 of the number of productive unique sequences. For each patient and control, public and private clones were evaluated among the 100 most prevalent clones. Clones were defined as Susac-specific if absent from the healthy and MS cohorts, from 1052 published viral clones and from other ImmuneACCESS disease sequences. TCRdb trimmed public reads at Q25 via fastp, called clones via MiXCR and kept in-frame beta chains. Every CDR3 protein is listed once, alongside the most common genes and DNA of its rows. The V and J calls and clone size come from TCRdb's table, not from the authors' own analysis. The sample table lists around 140,000 distinct CDR3 sequences, 94% of them with a count of one. 0.07% to 0.1% of the sample rests with the top ten.

Peripheral blood CD8+ and CD4+ T cells from healthy donors, Susac syndrome patients and multiple sclerosis patients were profiled by high-throughput TCR beta sequencing. Healthy donors were age- and sex-matched controls. CD8+ TEMRA cells were enriched by FACS, while bulk CD8+ and CD4+ T cells were purified by magnetic negative isolation. Blood was drawn into EDTA tubes, processed within 24 hours, and PBMCs were isolated by density gradient centrifugation. PBMCs intended for TCR sequencing were frozen in liquid nitrogen and were later thawed in a 37 degrees C water bath. The sorted or isolated CD4+, CD8+ and CD8+ TEMRA cells reached a purity of at least 90%. From a lookup of the germline V gene (reference sequence), CDR1 and CDR2 are SEHNR and FQNEAQ. Ends trimmed: V by 2 bases, J by 6 bases; bases unmatched to a gene: 9. Spanning cysteine to phenylalanine, the CDR3 consists of 15 amino acids. Only the CDR3 part of the read is kept: 45 bases, read in frame from the first base.

This chain joins TRBV7-9 to TRBJ2-7; TRBD1 aligns with 8 central bases. The sequence was collected from a human donor in good health. The sample taken for sequencing was CD4+ T cells from PBMCs. The nucleotides read TGTGCCAGCAGCTTACCCGGACAGGGCCTAGGCGAGCAGTACTTC. Translated, this gives CASSLPGQGLGEQYF.